A selection of T cell receptor beta chains follows, all from one sample in a study of blood T cell repertoires in COVID-19. Sequenced by immunoSEQ multiplex PCR; TCRdb stores in-frame clones only, minus some. The sample gives 130,000 or so clones, roughly 90% of which show up once; more than 2% is in the top ten. The sequenced sample was peripheral blood. These receptors came from a man between 65 and 80 years old with active COVID-19. The CDR3 runs from the conserved cysteine through the conserved F or W. Each record gives: D gene, V gene, J gene, clone size, CDR3 DNA, CDR3 protein. A D gene is named only where the DNA matches it firmly. The size field is filled for only some rows; it gives once, few, many or a size class.

>TRBD2|TRBV4-1|TRBJ2-1|NA
TGCGCCAGCAGCCAAGACGAAGGCGGGAGCTCCTACAATGAGCAGTTCTTC
CASSQDEGGSSYNEQFF
>NA|TRBV7-8|TRBJ1-5|NA
TGTGCCAGCAGCTTACCGTCAGGGGCCTCCAATCAGCCCCAGCATTTT
CASSLPSGASNQPQHF
>TRBD1|TRBV7-8|TRBJ1-5|NA
TGTGCCAGCAGCCGACAGGGGGATCAGCCCCAGCATTTT
CASSRQGDQPQHF
>NA|TRBV9|TRBJ2-1|NA
TGTGCCAGCAGCGGTGATCCGGGAACCAATGAGCAGTTCTTC
CASSGDPGTNEQFF
>NA|TRBV5-1|TRBJ2-5|NA
TGCGCCAGCAGCTTGGTCGACAGGGAGGTGGAGACCCAGTACTTC
CASSLVDREVETQYF
>TRBD2|TRBV28|TRBJ2-7|NA
TGTGCCAGCAGTTCCGGGACTAGCCCCTCCTACGAGCAGTACTTC
CASSSGTSPSYEQYF
>NA|TRBV10-3|TRBJ2-7|NA
TGTGCCATCAGTGAGGACTTTTACGAGCAGTACTTC
CAISEDFYEQYF
>NA|TRBV5-6|TRBJ2-7|once
TGTGCCAGCAGCTCACACCGGGACAAGGAATACTTC
CASSSHRDKEYF
>NA|TRBV7-9|TRBJ2-5|NA
TGTGCCAGCAGCCCTGGAGGCGCAGAGACCCAGTACTTC
CASSPGGAETQYF
>NA|TRBV6-5|TRBJ2-3|once
TGTGCCAGCAGGCGCGGGACCCAAACAGATACGCAGTATTTT
CASRRGTQTDTQYF
>TRBD1|TRBV18|TRBJ2-7|few
TGTGCCAGCTCACCACACAGGGGGGACGAGCAGTACTTC
CASSPHRGDEQYF
>NA|TRBV7-3|TRBJ1-1|once
TGTGCCAGCAGCTTAACACCTAGGGGGTCCACTGAAGCTTTCTTT
CASSLTPRGSTEAFF
>NA|TRBV7-2|TRBJ1-1|NA
TGTGCCAGCAGCTTACTGGCCCTGAACACTGAAGCTTTCTTT
CASSLLALNTEAFF
>NA|TRBV10-2|TRBJ2-7|NA
TGCGCCAGCAGCTTCAGCTACGAGCAGTACTTC
CASSFSYEQYF
>NA|TRBV10-3|TRBJ1-3|NA
TGTGCCACCGGCCCCGCGGGGGCTGGAAACACCATATATTTT
CATGPAGAGNTIYF
>TRBD2|TRBV5-4|TRBJ2-3|NA
TGTGCCAGCAGCTCCTCAGCGGGGAAAGGAGATACGCAGTATTTT
CASSSSAGKGDTQYF
>NA|TRBV7-2|TRBJ1-2|few
TGTGCCAGCAGCTCTACAGTATCCATTAACTATGGCTACACCTTC
CASSSTVSINYGYTF
>TRBD2|TRBV2|TRBJ2-1|NA
TGTGCCAGCAGGAAGGGGACTAGCGACTACAATGAGCAGTTCTTC
CASRKGTSDYNEQFF
>TRBD1|TRBV30|TRBJ1-2|NA
TGTGCCTGGAGTAATCCGGGACAGATTAACTATGGCTACACCTTC
CAWSNPGQINYGYTF
>TRBD2|TRBV7-3|TRBJ2-2|medium-sized
TGTGCCAGCAGCTCGGGACTAGCGGGAGGGGAGCTGTTTTTT
CASSSGLAGGELFF
>TRBD1|TRBV5-5|TRBJ2-3|NA
TGTGCCAGCAGCCGGACAGGGAGCACAGATACGCAGTATTTT
CASSRTGSTDTQYF
>NA|TRBV9|TRBJ2-3|NA
TGTGCCAGCAGCGTACTCGGGGTAGATACGCAGTATTTT
CASSVLGVDTQYF
>NA|TRBV6-1|TRBJ1-1|NA
TGTGCCAGCAGTGATTGGCAGTTGATGAACACTGAAGCTTTCTTT
CASSDWQLMNTEAFF
>TRBD1|TRBV28|TRBJ2-5|NA
TGTGCCAGCAGCTCCCGGGACAGCCAAGAGACCCAGTACTTC
CASSSRDSQETQYF
>TRBD1|TRBV11-2|TRBJ1-2|NA
TGTGCCAGCAGCCTAACGGGGACAGGGAAAGCCTCTTATGGCTACACCTTC
CASSLTGTGKASYGYTF
>NA|TRBV6-6|TRBJ2-7|NA
TGTGCCAGCAGTTATGGGGCCGAGCAGTACTTC
CASSYGAEQYF
>NA|TRBV5-1|TRBJ2-5|NA
TGCGCCAGCAGCGCGGGACAGGGGAGGGCTAGCGGGAGTGGTGAGACCCAGTACTTC
CASSAGQGRASGSGETQYF
>TRBD1|TRBV3-1/TRBV3-2|TRBJ1-4|NA
TGTGCCAGCAGCTCAGAGGACAGGGGTAATGAAAAACTGTTTTTT
CASSSEDRGNEKLFF
>NA|TRBV6-6|TRBJ2-1|NA
TGTGCCAGCAGTTACTCGAACTCGAACAATGAGCAGTTCTTC
CASSYSNSNNEQFF
>TRBD2|TRBV6-5|TRBJ2-1|NA
TGTGCCAGCAGTCCCGATCAGCGGGGAAATAATGAGCAGTTCTTC
CASSPDQRGNNEQFF
>TRBD2|TRBV27|TRBJ2-7|few
TGTGCCAGCAGTTTAGCGGGAGCCACCTACGAGCAGTACTTC
CASSLAGATYEQYF
>NA|TRBV20-1|TRBJ1-2|once
TGCAGTGCTAGGGGCGGGGTTGGCTACACCTTC
CSARGGVGYTF
>NA|TRBV18|TRBJ2-5|once
TGTGCCAGCTCACCACCGGTAAAACAGGCCCAGTACTTC
CASSPPVKQAQYF
>NA|TRBV3-1/TRBV3-2|TRBJ2-7|NA
TGTGCCAGCAGCCAGAAGCCCCACGAGCAGTACTTC
CASSQKPHEQYF
>NA|TRBV4-1|TRBJ1-1|NA
TGCGCCAGCAGCTCCGGACAGAACACTGAAGCTTTCTTT
CASSSGQNTEAFF
>TRBD1|TRBV7-2|TRBJ1-6|NA
TGTGCCAGCAGCACACAGGGGTGGAGCTCCTATAATTCACCCCTCCACTTT
CASSTQGWSSYNSPLHF
>TRBD2|TRBV4-2|TRBJ2-1|NA
TGTGCCAGCAGCCTAAGCGGGGTGTACAATGAGCAGTTCTTC
CASSLSGVYNEQFF
>NA|TRBV30|TRBJ2-7|once
TGTGCCTGGAGTCCAGCCGTGCGGGTCATCGAGCAGTACTTC
CAWSPAVRVIEQYF
>TRBD1|TRBV28|TRBJ1-1|NA
TGTGCCAGCCGTGGAGGGGACAGGGGGAACACTGAAGCTTTCTTT
CASRGGDRGNTEAFF
>TRBD1|TRBV4-3|TRBJ2-7|NA
TGCGCCAGCAGCCCCGGGACAGTATCCTACGAGCAGTACTTC
CASSPGTVSYEQYF
>TRBD1|TRBV7-3|TRBJ2-5|NA
TGTGCCAGCAGCAGGGACAGACAAGAGACCCAGTACTTC
CASSRDRQETQYF
>TRBD1|TRBV4-1|TRBJ2-7|NA
TGCGCCAGCAGCCAGCCTACCCCCGGGACAGGGGGGAGAGAGCAGTACTTC
CASSQPTPGTGGREQYF
>NA|TRBV24-1|TRBJ1-2|NA
TGTGCCACCAGCGCGGCGGAAGTCAACTATGGCTACACCTTC
CATSAAEVNYGYTF
>NA|TRBV20-1|TRBJ2-3|NA
TGCAGTGCTAGTGCGACTAGAGGCACAGATACGCAGTATTTT
CSASATRGTDTQYF
>NA|TRBV14|TRBJ1-1|NA
TGTGCCAGCAGCCGTTCATGGAGGGCGTCTGAAGCTTTCTTT
CASSRSWRASEAFF
>NA|TRBV5-1|TRBJ2-7|few
TGCGCCAGCAGGGGCACAGGGAAATCGCCCCACGAGCAGTACTTC
CASRGTGKSPHEQYF
>TRBD1|TRBV7-9|TRBJ2-2|NA
TGTGCCAGCAGCCCCTCCGATGGGACAGAGAACACCGGGGAGCTGTTTTTT
CASSPSDGTENTGELFF
>NA|TRBV24-1|TRBJ2-2|once
TGTGCCACCAGTCCGAGGTCCGGGGAGCTGTTTTTT
CATSPRSGELFF
>TRBD1|TRBV27|TRBJ2-7|NA
TGTGCCAGCAGTTTAAAGGGACAGTCCTACGAGCAGTACTTC
CASSLKGQSYEQYF
>TRBD1|TRBV5-1|TRBJ1-2|NA
TGCGCCAGCAGCCTAGGGACAGCAACTAAGGAGGGCTACACCTTC
CASSLGTATKEGYTF
>TRBD1|TRBV25-1|TRBJ2-1|once
TGTGCCTCCCACAGGGGCAATGAGCAGTTCTTC
CASHRGNEQFF
>NA|TRBV27|TRBJ1-6|NA
TGTGCCAGCAGTCCCTATAGGAGGAATTCACCCCTCCACTTT
CASSPYRRNSPLHF
>NA|TRBV7-2|TRBJ2-1|NA
TGTGCCAGCAGCCGGTACAATGAGCAGTTCTTC
CASSRYNEQFF